The 18 T cell receptor beta chains in this list originate from one sample, sequenced in a study of shared clonotypes between healthy human individuals. The data were produced by immunoSEQ multiplex PCR, yet TCRdb's version contains in-frame clones alone and is incomplete. This table has some 79,000 clones, 50% to 70% appearing once. Sequences were obtained from memory CD8+ T cells sorted from blood. Noted subset: CD45RO+ cells pooled with CCR7-negative TemRA cells. The origin of the receptors is a man aged 25-40 years in good health.

V usage is TRBV28 and J usage is TRBJ1-4; tentatively, D is TRBD1 (5 bases). The CDR3 spans 14 residues. Germline V lookup: CDR1 MDHEN, CDR2 SYDVKM. V was cut by 3 bases and J by 8 bases, with 13 bases left in between. This CDR3 is CASSLSGPPEKLFF. The CDR3 DNA follows: TGTGCCAGCAGTTTGTCGGGGCCCCCCGAAAAACTGTTTTTT.

The gene calls are TRBV10-1 and TRBJ2-7; D might be TRBD1 or TRBD2, each matching 5 bases. There are 13 residues in the CDR3. The ends were cut back, 3 bases at V and 6 bases at J, with 12 bases in the middle. Germline V gives CDR1 WNHNN, CDR2 SYGVQD (reference sequence). The CDR3 reads CASSDRASGEQYF. DNA for the CDR3: TGCGCCAGCAGTGACAGGGCGAGCGGCGAGCAGTACTTC.

This clone was counted a few times. The chain carries TRBV14 and TRBJ2-2; TRBD2 agrees at 9 bases. Germline trimming cut 4 bases from V and 3 bases from J; bases unmatched to any gene: 6. Germline assignment: CDR1 SGHDN and CDR2 FVKESK. This CDR3 spans 16 amino acids. This CDR3 reads CASSLAGVAYTGELFF. The CDR3, as DNA: TGTGCCAGCAGCCTAGCGGGAGTGGCGTACACCGGGGAGCTGTTTTTT.

The count of this clone is one. The genes are TRBV28 and TRBJ2-1; tentative D call: TRBD1 (6 bases). The CDR3 covers 11 residues. The V gene lost 6 bases and the J gene lost 11 bases, with 11 bases spanning the gap. Per the germline V gene, CDR1 is MDHEN and CDR2 is SYDVKM. CDR3 bases: TGTGCCAGCAGATACCGGGACAAGCAGTTCTTC. This encodes CASRYRDKQFF.

V and J are TRBV20-1 and TRBJ2-7; unclear D gene. Germline CDR1 is DFQATT and CDR2 is SNEGSKA (reference sequence). This CDR3 has 10 amino acids. The V end lost 1 base, the J end lost 6 bases, and 4 bases lay between the germline ends. The CDR3 region is CSARVPEQYF. The DNA for the CDR3 is TGCAGTGCTAGAGTCCCCGAGCAGTACTTC.

In this sample, this clone turned up a few times. Within the sample, other DNA sequences also encode this same CDR3. V is TRBV28 and J is TRBJ1-1; no firm D call. The CDR3 runs 11 residues. Germline CDR1 is MDHEN and CDR2 is SYDVKM. V was pared by 6 bases and J by 6 bases, with 8 bases between. The CDR3 reads CASRGRPEAFF. The CDR3 nucleotides are TGTGCCAGCAGGGGGAGGCCTGAAGCTTTCTTT.

The rearrangement joins TRBV21-1 to TRBJ1-1. TRBV21-1 is shown as a pseudogene. The CDR3 spans 9 residues. This CDR3 reads CAAKTEAFF. CDR3 DNA sequence: TGTGCCGCCAAGACTGAAGCTTTCTTT.

The chain has TRBV7-9 and TRBJ1-1; D is unresolved. This CDR3 has 14 amino acids. The germline CDR1 and CDR2 sequences are SEHNR and FQNEAQ (reference sequence). V lost 1 base and J 4 bases, leaving 10 bases between the germline ends. The CDR3 protein is CASSLEGYFTEAFF. In DNA form, the CDR3 reads TGTGCCAGCAGCTTAGAGGGATATTTCACTGAAGCTTTCTTT.

This clone was picked up many times. The chain carries TRBV11-2 and TRBJ2-2; D call uncertain. There are 17 residues in the CDR3. Deletions cut 5 bases from V and 4 bases from J, with 20 bases between. CDR1 SGHAT and CDR2 FQNNGV come from the germline V gene. The CDR3, as DNA: TGTGCCAGCAGCCCCAGTCCCCTGGGTGTCGGCACCGGGGAGCTGTTTTTT. Translation gives CASSPSPLGVGTGELFF.

V usage is TRBV5-1 and J usage is TRBJ2-2; possible D gene TRBD2, 6 bases. V lost 0 bases, J lost 0 bases, and 12 bases lay in between. Germline CDR1 SGHRS, CDR2 YFSETQ. The CDR3 has 17 residues. The CDR3 reads CASSLVGGSPNTGELFF. The CDR3 region has the DNA TGCGCCAGCAGCTTGGTAGGAGGGAGCCCGAACACCGGGGAGCTGTTTTTT.

The chain has TRBV30 and TRBJ1-1, with no clear D. CDR3 size: 13 residues. Germline loops: CDR1 GTSNPN, CDR2 SVGIG (reference sequence). Deletions cut 1 base from V and 6 bases from J, with 12 bases between. The CDR3, as DNA: TGTGCCTGGAGTGATGGGTCAGGCGCTGAAGCTTTCTTT. Translated, it gives CAWSDGSGAEAFF.

V usage is TRBV6-9 and J usage is TRBJ1-2; 8 bases fit TRBD1. From germline, CDR1 is MNHGY and CDR2 SVAAGI. This CDR3 is built from 14 residues. V was clipped by 5 bases and J by 8 bases; unmatched bases: 10. The CDR3 region is CASSPQGGREGYTF. The CDR3 DNA is TGTGCCAGCAGTCCACAGGGGGGCCGAGAAGGCTACACCTTC.

This clone came up once. J is TRBJ1-5 and V is TRBV28, with D uncertain. Trimming stripped 1 base from V and 5 bases from J, with 12 bases between. Germline V gives CDR1 MDHEN, CDR2 SYDVKM. The CDR3 covers 15 residues. The CDR3 loop reads CASSLLEVPYQPQHF. The DNA of the CDR3 is TGTGCCAGCAGTTTATTGGAGGTTCCGTATCAGCCCCAGCATTTT.

This chain uses TRBV18 with TRBJ2-5; no reliable D call. CDR1 is KGHSH and CDR2 is LQKENI in the germline V gene. Trimming removed 1 base at V and 4 bases at J, with 7 bases between. The CDR3 runs 13 residues. Written as DNA, the CDR3 is TGTGCCAGCTCACCACTAGTCGGAGAGACCCAGTACTTC. It yields the protein CASSPLVGETQYF.

The V and J genes are TRBV27 and TRBJ2-7, with 11 bases identical to TRBD2. J lost 3 bases, V lost 6 bases, and 10 bases had no gene match. The germline V gene has CDR1 MNHEY and CDR2 SMNVEV (reference sequence). The CDR3 length is 16 residues. The CDR3 DNA sequence: TGTGCCAGCAGGGCCCTACTAGCGGGAGTTCTCTACGAGCAGTACTTC. This sequence encodes CASRALLAGVLYEQYF.

The V call is TRBV7-9, the J call TRBJ2-2; 10 nucleotides agree with TRBD2. Germline V gene lookup returns CDR1 SEHNR and CDR2 FQNEAQ (reference sequence). The junction had 9 bases not matched to a gene; V was cut back by 3 bases and J by 5 bases. The CDR3 spans 17 residues. CDR3 nucleotides: TGTGCCAGCAGCTTGTCTAGCGGGAGAACGTATACCGGGGAGCTGTTTTTT. Protein sequence: CASSLSSGRTYTGELFF.

V gene TRBV2 combines with J gene TRBJ1-2; TRBD1 is a possible D gene (6 bases). The CDR3 has 13 amino acids. V was shortened by 4 bases and J by 6 bases, with 12 bases between the two germline ends. Germline assignment: CDR1 SNHLY and CDR2 FYNNEI. This chain's CDR3 is CASSAGGIDGYTF. Here the CDR3 DNA reads TGTGCCAGCAGTGCCGGGGGCATTGATGGCTACACCTTC.

The V call is TRBV9, the J call TRBJ2-1; D is possibly TRBD2 (6 bases). The CDR3 is 18 residues long. Between the trimmed V and J ends, which lost 1 base and 7 bases, there was a span of 24 bases. Germline V lookup: CDR1 SGDLS, CDR2 YYNGEE. The CDR3 loop is CASSVQSGTPDGRNEQFF. DNA of the CDR3: TGTGCCAGCAGCGTACAATCCGGGACTCCAGACGGTCGGAATGAGCAGTTCTTC.